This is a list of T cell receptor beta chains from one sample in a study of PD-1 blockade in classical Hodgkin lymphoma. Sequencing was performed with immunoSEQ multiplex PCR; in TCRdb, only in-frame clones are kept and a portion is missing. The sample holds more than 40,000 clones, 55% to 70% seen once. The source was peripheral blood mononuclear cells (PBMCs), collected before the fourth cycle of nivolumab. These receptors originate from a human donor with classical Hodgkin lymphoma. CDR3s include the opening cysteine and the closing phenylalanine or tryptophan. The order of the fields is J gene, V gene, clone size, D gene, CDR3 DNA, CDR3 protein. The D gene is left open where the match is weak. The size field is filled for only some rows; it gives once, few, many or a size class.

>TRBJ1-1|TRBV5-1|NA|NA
TGCGCCAGCAGCTTGGGCAGCCTCCAGACTGAAGCTTTCTTT
CASSLGSLQTEAFF
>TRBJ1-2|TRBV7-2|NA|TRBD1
TGTGCCAGCTGGACAGGGGCGTGGGACTATGGCTACACCTTC
CASWTGAWDYGYTF
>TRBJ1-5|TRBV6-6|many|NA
TGTGCCAGCAGGCAGGGAGGGCAGCCCCAGCATTTT
CASRQGGQPQHF
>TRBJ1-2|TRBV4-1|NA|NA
TGCGCCAGCAGCCAAGATCTCCAGGCACCCTATGGCTACACCTTC
CASSQDLQAPYGYTF
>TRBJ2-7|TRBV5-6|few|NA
TGTGCCAGCAGCCTTCCCGGGGGCTACGAGCAGTACTTC
CASSLPGGYEQYF
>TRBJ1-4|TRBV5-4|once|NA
TGTGCCAGCAGCCCGGGACCAACTAATGAAAAACTGTTTTTT
CASSPGPTNEKLFF
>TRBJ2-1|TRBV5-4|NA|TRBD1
TGTGCCAGCAGCTCCCGGGACAGCTCCTACAATGAGCAGTTCTTC
CASSSRDSSYNEQFF
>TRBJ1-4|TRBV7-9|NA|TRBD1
TGTGCCAGCAGCCCGACAGGGCAAAAACTGTTTTTT
CASSPTGQKLFF
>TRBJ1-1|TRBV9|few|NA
TGTGCCAGCTCCTTCCCGCCGGGACACTTT
CASSFPPGHF
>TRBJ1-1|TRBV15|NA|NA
TGTGCCACCAGCAGAGATCACACTGAAGCTTTCTTT
CATSRDHTEAFF
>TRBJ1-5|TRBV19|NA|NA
TGTGCCAGTAGTATTATGAGGGGGTCCAATCAGCCCCAGCATTTT
CASSIMRGSNQPQHF
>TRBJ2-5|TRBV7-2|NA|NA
TGTGCCAGCAGCCCCCGGGAAGGGTCAGGGACCCAGTACTTC
CASSPREGSGTQYF
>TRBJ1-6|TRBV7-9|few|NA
TGTGCCAGCAGCTTAGGAGGGGGGGGGACTATAAATTCACCCCTCCACTTT
CASSLGGGGTINSPLHF
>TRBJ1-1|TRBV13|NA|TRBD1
TGTGCCAGCAGCTGGGGGACAGGGGAGAACACTGAAGCTTTCTTT
CASSWGTGENTEAFF
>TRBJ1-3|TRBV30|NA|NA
TGTGCCTGGAGTGTATGGAATTCTGGAAACACCATATATTTT
CAWSVWNSGNTIYF
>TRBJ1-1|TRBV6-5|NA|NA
TGTGCCACTTCGGGATTTTTGAACACTGAAGCTTTCTTT
CATSGFLNTEAFF
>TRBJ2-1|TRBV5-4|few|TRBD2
TGTGCCAGCAGCAAGGGACTAGTCCTGCAATCAACCTACAATGAGCAGTTCTTC
CASSKGLVLQSTYNEQFF
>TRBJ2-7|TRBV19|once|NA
TGTGCCAGTAGTCCGGACAGAGCCTACGAGCAGTACTTC
CASSPDRAYEQYF
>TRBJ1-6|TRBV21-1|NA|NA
TGTGCCAGCAGCAAAAAAGGGGACAGAACAGGGGCCCGATTTTCACCCCTCCACTTT
CASSKKGDRTGARFSPLHF
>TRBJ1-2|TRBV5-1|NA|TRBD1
TGCGCCAGCAGCTTGGGCAGGGGGCATGGGTATGGCTACACCTTC
CASSLGRGHGYGYTF
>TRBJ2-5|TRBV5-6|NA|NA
TGTGCCAGCAGCTTGGGACAGTACCAAGAGACCCAGTACTTC
CASSLGQYQETQYF
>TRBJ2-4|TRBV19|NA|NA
TGTGCCAGTAGTATAGACTGGCTAGCCAAAAACATTCAGTACTTC
CASSIDWLAKNIQYF
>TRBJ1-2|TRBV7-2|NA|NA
TGTGCCAGCAGCTTTTCCGGACAGAACTATGGCTACACCTTC
CASSFSGQNYGYTF
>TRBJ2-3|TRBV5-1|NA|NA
TGCGCCAGCAGCTTTTGGGAGGGGGGCCCCCCAGATACGCAGTATTTT
CASSFWEGGPPDTQYF
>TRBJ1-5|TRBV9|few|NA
TGTGCCAGCAGCGTAGGAGGTTCCTTCCAGCCCCAGCATTTT
CASSVGGSFQPQHF
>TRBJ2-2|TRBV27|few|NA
TGTGCCAGCAGTCCACAGGTTACCGGGGAGCTGTTTTTT
CASSPQVTGELFF
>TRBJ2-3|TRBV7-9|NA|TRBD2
TGTGCCAGCAGCGCCTGGACTAGCGGGGGGGCCATAGATACGCAGTATTTT
CASSAWTSGGAIDTQYF
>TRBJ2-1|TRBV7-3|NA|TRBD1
TGTGCCAGCAGCTTGTGGGACAGGGACAATGAGCAGTTCTTC
CASSLWDRDNEQFF
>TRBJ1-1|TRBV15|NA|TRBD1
TGTGCCACCAGCACCCGACGGACAGGGACTATGAACACTGAAGCTTTCTTT
CATSTRRTGTMNTEAFF
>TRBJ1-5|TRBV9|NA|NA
TGTGCCAGCAGCCATTGGTTGTTTGTCAGGGGACGTTGGCAGCCCCAGCATTTT
CASSHWLFVRGRWQPQHF
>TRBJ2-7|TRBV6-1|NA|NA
TGTGCCAGCAGCCCAGTCGGGTCCTACGAGCAGTACTTC
CASSPVGSYEQYF
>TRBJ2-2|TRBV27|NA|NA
TGTGCCAGCAGTTTAGGCACCACCGGGGAGCTGTTTTTT
CASSLGTTGELFF
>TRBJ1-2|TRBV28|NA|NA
TGTGCCAGCATCCAAGTGACCTTTGCTAACTATGGCTACACCTTC
CASIQVTFANYGYTF
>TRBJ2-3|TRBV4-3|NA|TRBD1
TGCGCCAGCAGCCAAAGGACAGGGAAATCAGATACGCAGTATTTT
CASSQRTGKSDTQYF
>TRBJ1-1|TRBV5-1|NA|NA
TGCGCCACTGCGTCAGGGGCGGGCACTGAAGCTTTCTTT
CATASGAGTEAFF
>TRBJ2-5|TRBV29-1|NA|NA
TGCAGCGCAACGGACAGCCTCCGCCAAGAGACCCAGTACTTC
CSATDSLRQETQYF
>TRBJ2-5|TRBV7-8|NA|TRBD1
TGTGCCAGCAGCTTAGCGCCAGGGGGAGAGACCCAGTACTTC
CASSLAPGGETQYF
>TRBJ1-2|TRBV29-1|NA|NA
TGCAGCGTCCAAGGAACAGCTAACTATGGCTACACCTTC
CSVQGTANYGYTF
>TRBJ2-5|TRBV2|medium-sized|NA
TGTGCCAGCAGTGCCGGTTGGGGGCAGGACCAAGAGACCCAGTACTTC
CASSAGWGQDQETQYF
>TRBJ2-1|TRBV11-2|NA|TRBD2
TGTGCCAGCAGCTTAGCTAGCGGGGGTTTTATAGACAATGAGCAGTTCTTC
CASSLASGGFIDNEQFF
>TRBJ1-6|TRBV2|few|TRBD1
TGTGCCAGCAGTGACTCGACAGGGGGAGATTCACCCCTCCACTTT
CASSDSTGGDSPLHF
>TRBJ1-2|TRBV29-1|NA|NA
TGCAGCGTTCGCGTAGCTAACTATGGCTACACCTTC
CSVRVANYGYTF
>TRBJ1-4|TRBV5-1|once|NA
TGCGCCAGCAGCTTGGGGGGGTTGGCTGAAAAACTGTTTTTT
CASSLGGLAEKLFF
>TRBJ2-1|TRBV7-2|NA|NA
TGTGCCAGCAGCTTAGGGGTAAACAATGAGCAGTTCTTC
CASSLGVNNEQFF
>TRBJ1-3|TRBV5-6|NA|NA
TGTGCCAGCAGCTTGGTAGCAGGATCCTCTGGAAACACCATATATTTT
CASSLVAGSSGNTIYF
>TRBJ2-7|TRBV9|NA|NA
TGTGCCAGCAGCGTAGCCCCCGTTAGCTACGAGCAGTACTTC
CASSVAPVSYEQYF
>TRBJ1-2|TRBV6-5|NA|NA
TGTGCCAGCAGTTACTCGGCCTCAGGGTCGTATGGCTACACCTTC
CASSYSASGSYGYTF
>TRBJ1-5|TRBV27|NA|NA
TGTGCCAGTGCTGGGGGGTTGGGTCAGCCCCAGCATTTT
CASAGGLGQPQHF
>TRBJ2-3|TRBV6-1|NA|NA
TGTGCCAGCAGTGAAAGGGGAGCCCCTCTAGATACGCAGTATTTT
CASSERGAPLDTQYF
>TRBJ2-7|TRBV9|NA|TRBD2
TGTGCCAGCAGCGTAGTAGCGGGGGGGGACTACGAGCAGTACTTC
CASSVVAGGDYEQYF
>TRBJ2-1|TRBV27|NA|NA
TGTGCCAGCAGCATCACGGGACTCGATGGTGAGCAGTTCTTC
CASSITGLDGEQFF
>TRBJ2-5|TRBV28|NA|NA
TGTGCCAGCAGTCCAATCGGCAGGGAGACCCAGTACTTC
CASSPIGRETQYF
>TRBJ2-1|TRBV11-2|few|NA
TGTGCCAGCAGCTTAAGTCTGGGGTCCGCGCGGCAGTTCTTC
CASSLSLGSARQFF
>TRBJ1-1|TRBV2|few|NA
TGTGCCAGCTCCCGAGGAGGGTTTGGGAGCACTGAAGCTTTCTTT
CASSRGGFGSTEAFF
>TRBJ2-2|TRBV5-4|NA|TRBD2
TGTGCCAGCAGCCAGGACAATGGACTAGCGGGAGTCACCGGGGAGCTGTTTTTT
CASSQDNGLAGVTGELFF
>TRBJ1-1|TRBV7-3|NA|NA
TGTGCCAGCAGCTCGGGGGTGAACACTGAAGCTTTCTTT
CASSSGVNTEAFF
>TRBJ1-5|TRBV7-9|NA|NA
TGTGCCAGCAGCTCCATAGGTTTTGAAGGTCAGCCCCAGCATTTT
CASSSIGFEGQPQHF